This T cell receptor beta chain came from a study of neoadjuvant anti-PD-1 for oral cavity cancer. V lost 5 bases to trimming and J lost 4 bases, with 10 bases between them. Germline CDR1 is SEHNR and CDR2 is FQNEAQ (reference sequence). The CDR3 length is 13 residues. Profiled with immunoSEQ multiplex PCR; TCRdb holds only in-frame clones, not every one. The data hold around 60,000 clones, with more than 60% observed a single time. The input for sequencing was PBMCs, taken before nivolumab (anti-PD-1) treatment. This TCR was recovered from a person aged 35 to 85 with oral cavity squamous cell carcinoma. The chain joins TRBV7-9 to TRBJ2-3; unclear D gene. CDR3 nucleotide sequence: TGTGCCAGCAGCCCCCCCGGCCCAGATACGCAGTATTTT. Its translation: CASSPPGPDTQYF.